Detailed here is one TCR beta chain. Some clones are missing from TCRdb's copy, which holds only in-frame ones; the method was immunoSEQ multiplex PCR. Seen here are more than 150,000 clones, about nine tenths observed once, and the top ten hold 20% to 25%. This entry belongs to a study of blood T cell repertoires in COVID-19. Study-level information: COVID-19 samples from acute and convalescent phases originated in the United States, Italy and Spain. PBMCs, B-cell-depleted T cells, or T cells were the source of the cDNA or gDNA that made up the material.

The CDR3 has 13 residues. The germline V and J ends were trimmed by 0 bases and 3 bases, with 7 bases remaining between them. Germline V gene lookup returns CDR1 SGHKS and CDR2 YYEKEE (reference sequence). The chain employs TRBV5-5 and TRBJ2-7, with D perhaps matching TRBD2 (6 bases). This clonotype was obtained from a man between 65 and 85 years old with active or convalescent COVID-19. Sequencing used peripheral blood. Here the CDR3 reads CASSLGRDYEQYF. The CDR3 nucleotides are TGTGCCAGCAGCTTGGGGCGGGACTACGAGCAGTACTTC.